This TCR beta chain was found in a study of cytomegalovirus exposure and HLA in healthy donors. PCR primers comprised 60 Vbeta and 13 Jbeta primers. The protocol was immunoSEQ multiplex PCR, while the TCRdb copy is restricted to in-frame clones and leaves out a portion. The sample carries some 190,000 clones, about three quarters recorded once. The sequencing sample was made of PBMCs. The TCR sequence derives from a man younger than 35 in good health and CMV-seronegative.

As DNA, the CDR3 is TGTGCCAGCAGCCCCGCCCCAGGGACTGAAGCTTTCTTT. It codes for CASSPAPGTEAFF. J is TRBJ1-1 and V is TRBV7-9; weak D call: TRBD1 (5 bases). The germline CDR1 and CDR2 sequences are SEHNR and FQNEAQ (reference sequence). The CDR3 is made up of 13 amino acids. V lost 5 bases, J lost 5 bases, and 12 bases lay in between.